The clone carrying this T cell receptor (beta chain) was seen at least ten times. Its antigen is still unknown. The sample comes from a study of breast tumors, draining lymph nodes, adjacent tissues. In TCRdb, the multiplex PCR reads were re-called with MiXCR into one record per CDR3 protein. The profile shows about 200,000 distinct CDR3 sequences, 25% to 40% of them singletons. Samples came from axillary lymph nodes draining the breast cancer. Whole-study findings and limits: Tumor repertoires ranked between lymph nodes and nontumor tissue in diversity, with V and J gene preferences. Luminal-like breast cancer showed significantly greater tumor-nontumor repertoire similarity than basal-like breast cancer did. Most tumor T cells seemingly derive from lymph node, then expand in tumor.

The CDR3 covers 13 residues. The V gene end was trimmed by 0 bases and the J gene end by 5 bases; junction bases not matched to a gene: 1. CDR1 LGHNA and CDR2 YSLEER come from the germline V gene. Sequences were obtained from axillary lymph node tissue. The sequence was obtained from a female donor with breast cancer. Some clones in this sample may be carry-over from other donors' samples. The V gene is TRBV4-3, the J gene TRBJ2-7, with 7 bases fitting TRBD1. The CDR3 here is CASSQDGTDEQYF. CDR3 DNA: TGCGCCAGCAGCCAAGACGGGACAGACGAGCAGTACTTC.